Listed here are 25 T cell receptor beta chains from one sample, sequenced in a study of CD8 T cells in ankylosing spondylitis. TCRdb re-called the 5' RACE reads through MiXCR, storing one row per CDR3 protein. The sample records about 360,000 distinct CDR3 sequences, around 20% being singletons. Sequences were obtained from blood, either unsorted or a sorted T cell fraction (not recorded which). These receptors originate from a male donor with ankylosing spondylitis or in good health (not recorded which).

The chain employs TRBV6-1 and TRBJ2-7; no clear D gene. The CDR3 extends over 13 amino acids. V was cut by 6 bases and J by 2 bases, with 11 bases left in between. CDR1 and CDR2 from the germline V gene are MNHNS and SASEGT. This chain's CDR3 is CASSQQWPYEQYF. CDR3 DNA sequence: TGTGCCAGCAGCCAGCAATGGCCCTACGAGCAGTACTTC.

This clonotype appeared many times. The CDR3 region has the DNA TGTGCCACCAGCAGAGACCCCGGGGGGTCCTACAATGAGCAGTTCTTC. Protein sequence: CATSRDPGGSYNEQFF. The V and J genes are TRBV15 and TRBJ2-1, with TRBD2 matching over 7 bases. This CDR3 is built from 16 residues. Germline CDR1 is LNHNV and CDR2 is YYDKDF (reference sequence). V shed 0 bases and J 1 base; nucleotides not matched to a gene: 3. Full variable domain (rest looked up from reference TRBV15 and TRBJ2-1): DAMVIQNPRYQVTQFGKPVTLSCSQTLNHNVMYWYQQKSSQAPKLLFHYYDKDFNNEADTPDNFQSRRPNTSFCFLDIRSPGLGDTAMYLCATSRDPGGSYNEQFFGPGTRLTVL.

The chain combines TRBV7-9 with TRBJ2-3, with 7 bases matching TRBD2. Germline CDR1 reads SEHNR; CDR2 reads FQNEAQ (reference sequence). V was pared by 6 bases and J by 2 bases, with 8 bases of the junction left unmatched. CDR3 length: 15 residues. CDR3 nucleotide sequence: TGTGCCAGCAGTACTACCGGGACTAACACAGATACGCAGTATTTT. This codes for CASSTTGTNTDTQYF. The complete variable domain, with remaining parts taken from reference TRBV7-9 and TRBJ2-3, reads DTGVSQNPRHKITKRGQNVTFRCDPISEHNRLYWYRQTLGQGPEFLTYFQNEAQLEKSRLLSDRFSAERPKGSFSTLEIQRTEQGDSAMYLCASSTTGTNTDTQYFGPGTRLTVL.

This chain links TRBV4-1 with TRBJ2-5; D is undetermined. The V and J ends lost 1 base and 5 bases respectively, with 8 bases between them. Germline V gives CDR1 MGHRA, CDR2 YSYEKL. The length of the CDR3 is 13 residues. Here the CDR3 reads CASSQVIDETQYF. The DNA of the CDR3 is TGCGCCAGCAGCCAAGTAATCGATGAGACCCAGTACTTC.

The CDR3 sequence: CASSLESQETQYF. In DNA form, the CDR3 reads TGTGCCAGCAGCTTAGAAAGCCAAGAGACCCAGTACTTC. The chain has TRBV7-9 and TRBJ2-5; no definite D call. This CDR3 region has 13 residues. CDR1 is SEHNR, CDR2 FQNEAQ, per germline (reference sequence). V was clipped by 1 base and J by 1 base, with 4 bases between them.

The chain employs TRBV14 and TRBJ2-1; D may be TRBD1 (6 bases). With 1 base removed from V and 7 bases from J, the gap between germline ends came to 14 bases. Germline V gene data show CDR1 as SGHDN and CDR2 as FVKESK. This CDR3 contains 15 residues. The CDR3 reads CASSQVQTGRNEQFF. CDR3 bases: TGTGCCAGCAGCCAAGTTCAGACAGGCCGAAATGAGCAGTTCTTC.

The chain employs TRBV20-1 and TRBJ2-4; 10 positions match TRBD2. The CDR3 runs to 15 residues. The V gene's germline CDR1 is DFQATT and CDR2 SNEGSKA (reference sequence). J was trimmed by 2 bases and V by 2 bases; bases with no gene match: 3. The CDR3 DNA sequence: TGCAGTGCTAGAACTAGCGGGACCCCCAAAAACATTCAGTACTTC. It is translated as CSARTSGTPKNIQYF.

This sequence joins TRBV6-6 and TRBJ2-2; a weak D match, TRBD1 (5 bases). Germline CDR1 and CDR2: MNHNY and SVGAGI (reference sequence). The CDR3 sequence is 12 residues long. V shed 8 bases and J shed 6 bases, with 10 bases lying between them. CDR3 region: CASEETAGELFF. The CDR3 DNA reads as TGTGCCAGCGAGGAGACAGCCGGGGAGCTGTTTTTT.

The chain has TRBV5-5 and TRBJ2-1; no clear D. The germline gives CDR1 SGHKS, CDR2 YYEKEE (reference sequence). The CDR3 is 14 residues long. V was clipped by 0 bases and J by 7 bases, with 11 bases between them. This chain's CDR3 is CASSLEWLWNEQFF. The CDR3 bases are TGTGCCAGCAGCTTGGAATGGTTATGGAATGAGCAGTTCTTC.

CDR3 coding DNA: TGTGCCACCAGTGACCGAGGACTAGCGGGGAGATACAATGAGCAGTTCTTC. Protein product: CATSDRGLAGRYNEQFF. The chain carries TRBV24-1 and TRBJ2-1; TRBD2 matches at 12 bases. Germline CDR1 reads KGHDR; CDR2 reads SFDVKD. There are 17 residues in the CDR3. With V trimmed by 4 bases and J by 4 bases, 7 bases remained unmatched.

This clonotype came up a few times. Here the CDR3 reads CSVEEDRSYEQYF. The CDR3 coding sequence is TGCAGCGTTGAAGAGGACAGGTCCTACGAGCAGTACTTC. The chain has TRBV29-1 and TRBJ2-7; 7 bases fit TRBD1. This CDR3 comprises 13 residues. CDR1 and CDR2 from the germline V gene are SQVTM and ANQGSEA. The V segment lost 0 bases and the J segment 1 base; nucleotides outside the gene matches: 0.

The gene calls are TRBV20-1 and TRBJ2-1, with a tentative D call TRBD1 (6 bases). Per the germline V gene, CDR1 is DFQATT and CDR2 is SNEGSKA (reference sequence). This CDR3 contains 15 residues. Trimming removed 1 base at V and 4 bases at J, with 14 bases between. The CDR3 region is CSARGVIGQYNEQFF. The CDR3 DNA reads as TGCAGTGCTAGAGGGGTGATTGGACAGTACAATGAGCAGTTCTTC.

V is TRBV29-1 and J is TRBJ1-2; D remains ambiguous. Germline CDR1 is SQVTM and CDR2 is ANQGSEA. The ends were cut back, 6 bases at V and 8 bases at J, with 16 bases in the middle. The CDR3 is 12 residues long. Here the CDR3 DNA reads TGCAGCGTCTCGGACTCCCCGGGCGGCTACACCTTC. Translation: CSVSDSPGGYTF.

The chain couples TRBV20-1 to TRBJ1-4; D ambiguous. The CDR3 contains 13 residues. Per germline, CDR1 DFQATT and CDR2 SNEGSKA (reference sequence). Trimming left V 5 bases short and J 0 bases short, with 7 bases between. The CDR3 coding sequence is TGCAGTGCTTCCAGAACAACTAATGAAAAACTGTTTTTT. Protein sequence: CSASRTTNEKLFF.

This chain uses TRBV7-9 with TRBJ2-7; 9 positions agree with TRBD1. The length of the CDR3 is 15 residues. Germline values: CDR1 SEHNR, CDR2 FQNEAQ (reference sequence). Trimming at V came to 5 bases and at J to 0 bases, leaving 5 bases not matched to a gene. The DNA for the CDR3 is TGTGCCAGCAGCCAACCGGGACAGGGCTCCTACGAGCAGTACTTC. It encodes CASSQPGQGSYEQYF.

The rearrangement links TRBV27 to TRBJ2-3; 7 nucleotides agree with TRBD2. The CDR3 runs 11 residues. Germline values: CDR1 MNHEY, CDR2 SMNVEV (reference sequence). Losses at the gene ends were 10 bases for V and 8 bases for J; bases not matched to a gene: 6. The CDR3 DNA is TGTGCCACACTGCGCGGGGGTACGCAGTATTTT. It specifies CATLRGGTQYF.

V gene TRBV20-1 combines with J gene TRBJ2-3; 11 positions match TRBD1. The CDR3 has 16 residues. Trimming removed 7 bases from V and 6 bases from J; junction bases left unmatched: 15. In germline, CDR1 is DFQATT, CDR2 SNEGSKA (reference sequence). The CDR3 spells CSVIRDRGNIVDTQYF. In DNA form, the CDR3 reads TGCAGTGTAATTCGGGACAGGGGGAATATAGTCGATACGCAGTATTTT.

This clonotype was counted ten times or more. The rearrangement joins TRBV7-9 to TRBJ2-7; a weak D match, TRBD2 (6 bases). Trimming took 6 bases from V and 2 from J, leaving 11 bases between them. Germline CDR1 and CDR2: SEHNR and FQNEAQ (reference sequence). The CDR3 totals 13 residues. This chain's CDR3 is CASSPGLTYEQYF. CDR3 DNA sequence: TGTGCCAGCAGTCCGGGACTGACCTACGAGCAGTACTTC.

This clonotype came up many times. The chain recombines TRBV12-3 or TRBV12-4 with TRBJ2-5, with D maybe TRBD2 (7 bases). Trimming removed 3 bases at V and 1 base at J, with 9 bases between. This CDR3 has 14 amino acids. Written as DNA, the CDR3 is TGTGCCAGCAGTTTGGGGGGGCCCCAAGAGACCCAGTACTTC. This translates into CASSLGGPQETQYF.

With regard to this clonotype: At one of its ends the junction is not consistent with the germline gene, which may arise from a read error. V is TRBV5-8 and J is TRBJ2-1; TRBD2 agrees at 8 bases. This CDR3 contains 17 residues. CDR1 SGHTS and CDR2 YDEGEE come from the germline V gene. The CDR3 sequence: CSSSLTSGGLSYNEQFF. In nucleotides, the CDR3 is TGTTCCAGCAGCTTGACCAGCGGGGGCCTCTCCTACAATGAGCAGTTCTTC.

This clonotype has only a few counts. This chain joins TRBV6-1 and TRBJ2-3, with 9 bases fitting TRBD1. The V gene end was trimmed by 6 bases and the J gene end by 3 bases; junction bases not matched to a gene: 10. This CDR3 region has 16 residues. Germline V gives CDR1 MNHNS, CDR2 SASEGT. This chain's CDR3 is CASSPEPGTGTDTQYF. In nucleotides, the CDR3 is TGTGCCAGCAGCCCAGAACCCGGGACAGGGACAGATACGCAGTATTTT.

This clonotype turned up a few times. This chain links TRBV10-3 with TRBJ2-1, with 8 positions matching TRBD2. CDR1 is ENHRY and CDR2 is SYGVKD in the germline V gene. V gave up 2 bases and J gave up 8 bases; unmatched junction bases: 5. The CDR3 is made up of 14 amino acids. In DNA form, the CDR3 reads TGTGCCATCAGTGAGCAGTTAGCGGGGTATGAGCAGTTCTTC. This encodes CAISEQLAGYEQFF.

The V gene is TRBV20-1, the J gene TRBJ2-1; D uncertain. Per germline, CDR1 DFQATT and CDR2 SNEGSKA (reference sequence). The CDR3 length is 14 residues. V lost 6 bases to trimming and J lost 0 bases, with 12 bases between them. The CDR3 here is CSASLTNSYNEQFF. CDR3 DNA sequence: TGCAGTGCCAGTCTAACCAACTCCTACAATGAGCAGTTCTTC.

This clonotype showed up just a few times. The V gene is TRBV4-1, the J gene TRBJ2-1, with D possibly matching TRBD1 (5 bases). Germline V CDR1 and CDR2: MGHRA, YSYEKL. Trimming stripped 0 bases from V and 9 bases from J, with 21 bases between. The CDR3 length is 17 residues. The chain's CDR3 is CASSQDLGPGWLGEQFF. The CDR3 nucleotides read TGCGCCAGCAGCCAAGATCTGGGGCCCGGTTGGTTGGGTGAGCAGTTCTTC.

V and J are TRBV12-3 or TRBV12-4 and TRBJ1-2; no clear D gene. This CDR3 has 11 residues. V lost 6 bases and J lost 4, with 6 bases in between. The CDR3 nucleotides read TGTGCCAGCAGCCACCTCTATGGCTACACCTTC. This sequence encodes CASSHLYGYTF.